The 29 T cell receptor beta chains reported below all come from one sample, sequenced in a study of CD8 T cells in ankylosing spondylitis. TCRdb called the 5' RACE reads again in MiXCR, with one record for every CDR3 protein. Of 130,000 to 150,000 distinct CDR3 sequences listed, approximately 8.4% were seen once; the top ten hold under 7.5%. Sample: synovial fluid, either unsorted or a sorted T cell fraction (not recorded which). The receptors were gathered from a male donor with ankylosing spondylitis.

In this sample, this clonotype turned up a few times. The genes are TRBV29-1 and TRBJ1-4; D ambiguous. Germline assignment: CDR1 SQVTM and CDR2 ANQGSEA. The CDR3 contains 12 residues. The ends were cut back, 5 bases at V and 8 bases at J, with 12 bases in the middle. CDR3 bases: TGCAGCGTTTCGGTGGCTGGGGAAAAACTGTTTTTT. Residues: CSVSVAGEKLFF.

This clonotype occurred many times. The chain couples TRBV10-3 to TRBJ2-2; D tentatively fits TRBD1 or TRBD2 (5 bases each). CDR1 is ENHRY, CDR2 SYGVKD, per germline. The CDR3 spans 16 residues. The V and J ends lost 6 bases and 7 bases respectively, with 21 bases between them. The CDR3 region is CAISKKPGTSSGELFF. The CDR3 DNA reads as TGTGCCATCAGCAAGAAACCAGGGACGTCCAGCGGGGAGCTGTTTTTT.

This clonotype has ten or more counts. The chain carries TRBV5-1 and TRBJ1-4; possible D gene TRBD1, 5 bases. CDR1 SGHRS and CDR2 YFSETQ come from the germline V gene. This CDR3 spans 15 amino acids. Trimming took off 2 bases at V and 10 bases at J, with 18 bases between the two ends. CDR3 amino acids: CASSFGGFERGKLFF. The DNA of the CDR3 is TGCGCCAGCAGCTTCGGCGGATTCGAAAGGGGAAAACTGTTTTTT. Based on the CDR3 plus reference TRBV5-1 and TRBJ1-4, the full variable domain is KAGVTQTPRYLIKTRGQQVTLSCSPISGHRSVSWYQQTPGQGLQFLFEYFSETQRNKGNFPGRFSGRQFSNSRSEMNVSTLELGDSALYLCASSFGGFERGKLFFGSGTQLSVL.

The CDR3 loop reads CSARQGGSYEQYF. CDR3 coding DNA: TGCAGTGCTAGACAGGGGGGATCCTACGAGCAGTACTTC. The rearrangement links TRBV20-1 to TRBJ2-7, with D tentatively TRBD1 (7 bases). The V and J ends lost 2 bases and 1 base respectively, with 9 bases between them. The CDR3 covers 13 residues. The germline V gene encodes CDR1 DFQATT and CDR2 SNEGSKA (reference sequence).

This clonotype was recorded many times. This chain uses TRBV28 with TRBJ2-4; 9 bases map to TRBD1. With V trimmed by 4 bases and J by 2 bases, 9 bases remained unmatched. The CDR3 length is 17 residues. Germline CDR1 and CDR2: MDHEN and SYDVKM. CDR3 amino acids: CASSSFGTGLSKNIQYF. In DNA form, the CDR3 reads TGTGCCAGCAGTTCTTTCGGGACAGGGCTTTCCAAAAACATTCAGTACTTC.

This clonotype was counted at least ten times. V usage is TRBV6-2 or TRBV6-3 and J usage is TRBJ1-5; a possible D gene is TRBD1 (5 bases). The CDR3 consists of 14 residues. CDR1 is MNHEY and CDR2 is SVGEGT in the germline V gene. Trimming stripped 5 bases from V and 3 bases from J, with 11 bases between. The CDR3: CASSQDIYNQPQHF. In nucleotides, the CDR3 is TGTGCCAGCAGTCAGGACATTTACAATCAGCCCCAGCATTTT.

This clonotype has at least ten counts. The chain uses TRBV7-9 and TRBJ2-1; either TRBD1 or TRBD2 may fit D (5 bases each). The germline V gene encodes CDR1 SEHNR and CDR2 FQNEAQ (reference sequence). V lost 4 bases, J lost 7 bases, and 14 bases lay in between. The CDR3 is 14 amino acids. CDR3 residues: CASSWTGAVNEQFF. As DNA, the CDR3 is TGTGCCAGCAGCTGGACTGGGGCGGTAAATGAGCAGTTCTTC. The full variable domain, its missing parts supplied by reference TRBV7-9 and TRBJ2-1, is DTGVSQNPRHKITKRGQNVTFRCDPISEHNRLYWYRQTLGQGPEFLTYFQNEAQLEKSRLLSDRFSAERPKGSFSTLEIQRTEQGDSAMYLCASSWTGAVNEQFFGPGTRLTVL.

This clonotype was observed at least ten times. In DNA form, the CDR3 reads TGCAGCGTTGAAGATTTCCTAGCGGGACTCTCCTACGAGCAGTACTTC. The encoded protein is CSVEDFLAGLSYEQYF. The V gene is TRBV29-1, the J gene TRBJ2-7; 9 bases are shared with TRBD2. Germline V gives CDR1 SQVTM, CDR2 ANQGSEA. There are 16 residues in the CDR3. With 0 bases clipped from V and 0 bases from J, the junction kept 6 bases outside the gene matches.

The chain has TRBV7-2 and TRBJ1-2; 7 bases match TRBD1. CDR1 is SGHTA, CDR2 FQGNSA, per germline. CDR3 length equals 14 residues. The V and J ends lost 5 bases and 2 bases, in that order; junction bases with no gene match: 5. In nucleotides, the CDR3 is TGTGCCAGCAGCATGGGACAGAGGAACTATGGCTACACCTTC. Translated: CASSMGQRNYGYTF.

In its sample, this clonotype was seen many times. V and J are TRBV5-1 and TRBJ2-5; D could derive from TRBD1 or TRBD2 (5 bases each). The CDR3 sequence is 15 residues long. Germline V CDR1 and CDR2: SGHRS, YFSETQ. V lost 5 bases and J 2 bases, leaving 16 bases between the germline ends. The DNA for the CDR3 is TGCGCCAGCAGTGGGGGTGGCGGAGTACAAGAGACCCAGTACTTC. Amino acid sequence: CASSGGGGVQETQYF.

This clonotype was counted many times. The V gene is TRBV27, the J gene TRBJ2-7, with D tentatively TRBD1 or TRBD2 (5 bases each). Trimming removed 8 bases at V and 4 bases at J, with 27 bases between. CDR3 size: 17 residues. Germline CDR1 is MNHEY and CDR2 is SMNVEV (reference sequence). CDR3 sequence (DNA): TGTGCCAGCCGCTGGTTAGGGGATTCGGGGTCGAGGTACGAGCAGTACTTC. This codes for CASRWLGDSGSRYEQYF.

In DNA, the CDR3 is TGCAGTGCTAGAACCCTTTGGGTAGCGGCGTCCTACGAGCAGTACTTC. Translation gives CSARTLWVAASYEQYF. V and J are TRBV20-1 and TRBJ2-7; TRBD2 is a possible D gene (6 bases). V was pared by 2 bases and J by 1 base, with 18 bases between. Per germline, CDR1 DFQATT and CDR2 SNEGSKA (reference sequence). This CDR3 region has 16 residues.

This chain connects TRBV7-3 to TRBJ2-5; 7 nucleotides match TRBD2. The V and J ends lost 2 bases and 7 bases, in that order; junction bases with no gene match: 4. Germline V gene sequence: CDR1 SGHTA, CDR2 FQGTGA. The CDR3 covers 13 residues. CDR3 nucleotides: TGTGCCAGCAGCTTAGCTGGGGGGGGGACCCAGTACTTC. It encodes CASSLAGGGTQYF.

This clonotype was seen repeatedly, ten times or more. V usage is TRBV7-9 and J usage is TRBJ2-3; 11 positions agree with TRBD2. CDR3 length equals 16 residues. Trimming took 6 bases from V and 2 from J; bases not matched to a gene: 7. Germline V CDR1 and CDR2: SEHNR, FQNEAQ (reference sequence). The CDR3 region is CASRTLAGGPTDTQYF. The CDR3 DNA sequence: TGTGCCAGCAGAACGTTAGCGGGAGGGCCCACAGATACGCAGTATTTT.

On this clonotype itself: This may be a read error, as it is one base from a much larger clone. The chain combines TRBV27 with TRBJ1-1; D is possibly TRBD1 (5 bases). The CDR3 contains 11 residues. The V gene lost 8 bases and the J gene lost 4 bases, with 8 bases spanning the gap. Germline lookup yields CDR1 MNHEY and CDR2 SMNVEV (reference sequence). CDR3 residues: CASHRGTEAFF. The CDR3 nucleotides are TGTGCCAGCCATAGGGGCACTGAAGCTTTCTTT.

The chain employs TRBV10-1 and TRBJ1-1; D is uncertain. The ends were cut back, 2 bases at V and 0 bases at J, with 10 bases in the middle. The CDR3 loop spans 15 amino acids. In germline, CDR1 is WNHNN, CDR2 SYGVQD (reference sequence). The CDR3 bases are TGCGCCAGCAGTGAGAGGGCGGATATGAACACTGAAGCTTTCTTT. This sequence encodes CASSERADMNTEAFF.

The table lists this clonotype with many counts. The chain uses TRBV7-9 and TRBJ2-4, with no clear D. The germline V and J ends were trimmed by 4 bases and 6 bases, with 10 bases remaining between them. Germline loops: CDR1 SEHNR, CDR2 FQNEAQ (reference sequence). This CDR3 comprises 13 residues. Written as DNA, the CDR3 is TGTGCCAGCAGCTCCGGTGGAAGAAACATTCAGTACTTC. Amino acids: CASSSGGRNIQYF. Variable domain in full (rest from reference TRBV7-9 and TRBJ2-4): DTGVSQNPRHKITKRGQNVTFRCDPISEHNRLYWYRQTLGQGPEFLTYFQNEAQLEKSRLLSDRFSAERPKGSFSTLEIQRTEQGDSAMYLCASSSGGRNIQYFGAGTRLSVL.

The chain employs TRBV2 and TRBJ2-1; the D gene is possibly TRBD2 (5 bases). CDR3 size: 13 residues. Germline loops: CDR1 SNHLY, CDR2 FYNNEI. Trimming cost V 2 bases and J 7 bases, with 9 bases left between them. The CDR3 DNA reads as TGTGCCAGCAGTGAACTGCTAGCAAATGAGCAGTTCTTC. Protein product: CASSELLANEQFF.

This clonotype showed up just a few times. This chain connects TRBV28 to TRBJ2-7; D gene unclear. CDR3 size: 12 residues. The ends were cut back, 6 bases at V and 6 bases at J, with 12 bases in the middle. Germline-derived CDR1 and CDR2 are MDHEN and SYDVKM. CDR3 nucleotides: TGTGCCAGCAGCTCTACTGGGCGCGAGCAGTACTTC. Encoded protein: CASSSTGREQYF.

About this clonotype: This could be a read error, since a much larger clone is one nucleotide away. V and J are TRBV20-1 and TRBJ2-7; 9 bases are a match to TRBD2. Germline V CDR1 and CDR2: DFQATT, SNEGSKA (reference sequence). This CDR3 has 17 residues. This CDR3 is CSANSGLALVLEYEQNF. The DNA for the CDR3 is TGCAGTGCTAACTCAGGACTAGCGTTAGTCCTCGAGTACGAGCAGAACTTC.

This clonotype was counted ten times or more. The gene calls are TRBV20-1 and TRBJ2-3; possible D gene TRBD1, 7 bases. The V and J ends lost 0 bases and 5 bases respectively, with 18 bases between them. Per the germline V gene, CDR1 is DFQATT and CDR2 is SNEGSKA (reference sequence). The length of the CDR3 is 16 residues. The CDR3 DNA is TGCAGTGCTAGAGACCAGGGGGGAGTTCACAAAGATACGCAGTATTTT. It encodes CSARDQGGVHKDTQYF.

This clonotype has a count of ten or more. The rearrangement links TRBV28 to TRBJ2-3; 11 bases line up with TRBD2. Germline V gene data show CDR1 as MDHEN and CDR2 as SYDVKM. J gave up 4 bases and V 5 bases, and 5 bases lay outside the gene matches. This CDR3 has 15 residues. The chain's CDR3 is CASSITSGGADTQYF. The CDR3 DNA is TGTGCCAGCAGTATAACTAGCGGGGGAGCAGATACGCAGTATTTT. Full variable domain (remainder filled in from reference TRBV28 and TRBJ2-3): DVKVTQSSRYLVKRTGEKVFLECVQDMDHENMFWYRQDPGLGLRLIYFSYDVKMKEKGDIPEGYSVSREKKERFSLILESASTNQTSMYLCASSITSGGADTQYFGPGTRLTVL.

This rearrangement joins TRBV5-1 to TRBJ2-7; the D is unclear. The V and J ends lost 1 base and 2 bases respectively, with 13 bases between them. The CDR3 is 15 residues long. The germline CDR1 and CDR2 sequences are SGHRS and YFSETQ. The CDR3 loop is CASSLYDPSAYEQYF. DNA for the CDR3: TGCGCCAGCAGCTTGTACGACCCCTCCGCCTACGAGCAGTACTTC.

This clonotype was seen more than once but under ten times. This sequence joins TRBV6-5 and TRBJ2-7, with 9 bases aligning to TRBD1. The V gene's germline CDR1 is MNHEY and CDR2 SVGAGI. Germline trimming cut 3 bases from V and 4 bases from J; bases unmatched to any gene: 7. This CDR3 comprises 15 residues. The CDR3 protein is CASSYHGTGPYEQYF. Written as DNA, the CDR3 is TGTGCCAGCAGTTATCACGGGACAGGGCCTTACGAGCAGTACTTC.

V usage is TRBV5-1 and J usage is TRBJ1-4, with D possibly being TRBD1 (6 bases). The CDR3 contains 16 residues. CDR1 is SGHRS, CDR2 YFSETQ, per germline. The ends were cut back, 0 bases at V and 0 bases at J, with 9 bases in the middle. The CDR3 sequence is CASSLGTVATNEKLFF. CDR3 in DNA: TGCGCCAGCAGCTTGGGGACAGTTGCAACTAATGAAAAACTGTTTTTT. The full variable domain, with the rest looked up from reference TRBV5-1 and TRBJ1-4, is KAGVTQTPRYLIKTRGQQVTLSCSPISGHRSVSWYQQTPGQGLQFLFEYFSETQRNKGNFPGRFSGRQFSNSRSEMNVSTLELGDSALYLCASSLGTVATNEKLFFGSGTQLSVL.

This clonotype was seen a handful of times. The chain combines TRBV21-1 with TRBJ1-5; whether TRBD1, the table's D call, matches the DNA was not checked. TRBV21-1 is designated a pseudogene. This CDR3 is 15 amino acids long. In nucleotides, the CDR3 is TGTGCCAGCAGACTCACTGGGGCAGCCCATCAGCCCCAGCATTTT. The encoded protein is CASRLTGAAHQPQHF.

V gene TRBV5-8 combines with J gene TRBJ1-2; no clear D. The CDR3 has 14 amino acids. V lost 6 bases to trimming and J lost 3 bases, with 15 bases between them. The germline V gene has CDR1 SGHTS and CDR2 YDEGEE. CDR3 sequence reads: CASTPRGLDYGYTF. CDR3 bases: TGTGCCAGCACCCCTCGCGGGTTGGACTATGGCTACACCTTC.

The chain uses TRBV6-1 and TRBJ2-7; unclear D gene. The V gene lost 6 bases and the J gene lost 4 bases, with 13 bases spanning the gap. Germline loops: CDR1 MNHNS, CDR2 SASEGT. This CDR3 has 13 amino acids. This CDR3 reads CASSPGWGYEQYF. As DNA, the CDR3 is TGTGCCAGCAGCCCCGGATGGGGTTACGAGCAGTACTTC.

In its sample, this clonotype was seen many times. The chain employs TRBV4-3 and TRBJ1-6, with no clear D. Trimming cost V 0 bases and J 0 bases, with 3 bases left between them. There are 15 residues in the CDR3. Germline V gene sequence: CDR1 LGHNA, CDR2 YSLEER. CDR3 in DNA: TGCGCCAGCAGCCAAGACAGCTCCTATAATTCACCCCTCCACTTT. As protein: CASSQDSSYNSPLHF.